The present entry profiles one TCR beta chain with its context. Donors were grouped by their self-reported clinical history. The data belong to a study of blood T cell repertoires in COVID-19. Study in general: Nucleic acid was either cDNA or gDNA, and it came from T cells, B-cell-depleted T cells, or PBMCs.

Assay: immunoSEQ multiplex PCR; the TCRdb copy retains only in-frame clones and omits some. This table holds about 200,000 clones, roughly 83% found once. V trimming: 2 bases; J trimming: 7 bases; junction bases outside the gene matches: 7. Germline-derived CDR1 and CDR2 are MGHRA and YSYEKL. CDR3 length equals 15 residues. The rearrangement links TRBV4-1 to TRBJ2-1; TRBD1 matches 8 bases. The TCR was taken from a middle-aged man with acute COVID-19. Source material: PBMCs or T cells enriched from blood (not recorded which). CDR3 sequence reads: CASSQQPGQENEQFF. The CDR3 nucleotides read TGCGCCAGCAGCCAACAACCGGGACAGGAAAATGAGCAGTTCTTC.